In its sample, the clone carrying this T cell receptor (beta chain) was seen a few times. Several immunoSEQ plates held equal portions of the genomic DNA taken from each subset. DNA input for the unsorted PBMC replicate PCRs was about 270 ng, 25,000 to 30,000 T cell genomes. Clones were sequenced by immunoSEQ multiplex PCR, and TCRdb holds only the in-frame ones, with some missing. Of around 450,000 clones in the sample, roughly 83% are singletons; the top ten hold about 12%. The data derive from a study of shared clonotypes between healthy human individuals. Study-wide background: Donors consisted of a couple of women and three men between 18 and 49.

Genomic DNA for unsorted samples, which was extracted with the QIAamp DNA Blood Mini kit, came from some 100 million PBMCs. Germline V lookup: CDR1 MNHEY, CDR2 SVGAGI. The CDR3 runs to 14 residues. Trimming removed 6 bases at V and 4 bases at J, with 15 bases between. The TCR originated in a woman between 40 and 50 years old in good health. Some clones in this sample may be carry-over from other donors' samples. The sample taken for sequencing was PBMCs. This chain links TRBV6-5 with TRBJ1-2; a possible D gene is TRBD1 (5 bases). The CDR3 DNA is TGTGCCAGCAGAAACGGGGCCACTTTCTATGGCTACACCTTC. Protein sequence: CASRNGATFYGYTF.